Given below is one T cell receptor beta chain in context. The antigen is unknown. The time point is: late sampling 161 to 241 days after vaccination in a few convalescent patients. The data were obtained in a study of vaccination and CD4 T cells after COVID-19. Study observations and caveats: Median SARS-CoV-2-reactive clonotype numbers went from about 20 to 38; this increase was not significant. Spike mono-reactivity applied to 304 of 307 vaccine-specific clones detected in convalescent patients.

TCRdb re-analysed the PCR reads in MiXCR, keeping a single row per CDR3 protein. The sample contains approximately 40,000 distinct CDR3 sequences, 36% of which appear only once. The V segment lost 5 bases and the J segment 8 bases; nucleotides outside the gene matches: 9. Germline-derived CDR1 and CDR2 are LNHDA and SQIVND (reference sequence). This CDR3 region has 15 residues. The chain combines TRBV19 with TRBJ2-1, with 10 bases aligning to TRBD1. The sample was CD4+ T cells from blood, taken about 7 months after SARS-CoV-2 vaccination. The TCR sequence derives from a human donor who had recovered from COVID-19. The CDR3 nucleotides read TGTGCCAGTAGTTCCCGGGGACAGGGGATTGATGAGCAGTTCTTC. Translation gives CASSSRGQGIDEQFF.